A selection of T cell receptor beta chains follows, all from one sample in a study of T cells in Graves' hyperthyroidism and ophthalmopathy. A single record per CDR3 protein comes from TCRdb applying MiXCR to the multiplex PCR reads. The top ten hold roughly 4.3% of the sample, which has hundreds of thousands of distinct CDR3 sequences, under 15% seen once. Sequenced input: blood. The receptors come from a woman aged 40-49 years with Graves' ophthalmopathy. Each CDR3 is given with its conserved first and last residue. The D gene is left open where the match is weak. Only part of the rows carry a size: once, few, many, or a class if the clone is expanded.

abundance	v_gene	j_gene	d_gene	CDR3nt	CDR3aa
many	TRBV11-2	TRBJ1-1	-	TGTGCCAGCAGCCTCGGGCCCGTCATGAACACTGAAGCTTTCTTT	CASSLGPVMNTEAFF
many	TRBV6-2/TRBV6-3	TRBJ1-2	TRBD1	TGTGCCAGCAGAACCGGGACAGAGTATGGCTACACCTTC	CASRTGTEYGYTF
many	TRBV20-1	TRBJ2-5	TRBD1	TGCAGTGCTAGCGCGACAGGGCAGGGAGAGACCCAGTACTTC	CSASATGQGETQYF
many	TRBV7-8	TRBJ1-2	-	TGTGCCAGCAGCTTACTGGGGACTAGCAACTATGGCTACACCTTC	CASSLLGTSNYGYTF
few	TRBV6-1	TRBJ1-1	-	TGTGCCAGCACCCCAACCATGAACACTGAAGCTTTCTTT	CASTPTMNTEAFF
few	TRBV12-3/TRBV12-4	TRBJ2-7	TRBD1	TGTGCCAGCAGTTTCCTCCGGACAGGGCAATATGAGCAGTACTTC	CASSFLRTGQYEQYF
few	TRBV20-1	TRBJ1-1	-	TGCAGTGCTAGAGAGGCAGCGACAAACACTGAAGCTTTCTTT	CSAREAATNTEAFF
few	TRBV20-1	TRBJ2-4	-	TGCAGTGCCAGGGACACCAAAGCCAAAAACATTCAGTACTTC	CSARDTKAKNIQYF
many	TRBV29-1	TRBJ1-1	TRBD1	TGCAGCGTCGTTGGACAGGGAGGGAGGATGAACACTGAAGCTTTCTTT	CSVVGQGGRMNTEAFF
many	TRBV9	TRBJ1-1	-	TGTGCCAGCAGTCGGGCCGTGAACACTGAAGCTTTCTTT	CASSRAVNTEAFF
-	TRBV11-2	TRBJ2-3	TRBD1	TGTGCCAGCAGCCCCCGGACAGGCGATACGACAGATACGCAGTATTTT	CASSPRTGDTTDTQYF
many	TRBV2	TRBJ2-7	-	TGTGCCAGCCAGATAGCAAACGAGCAGTACTTC	CASQIANEQYF
many	TRBV20-1	TRBJ2-2	TRBD2	TGCAGTGCAAGGACTAGCGGGAGGGGCACCGGGGAGCTGTTTTTT	CSARTSGRGTGELFF
-	TRBV2	TRBJ2-1	TRBD2	TGTGCCAGCAGTGAAGGACTAGCGGGATCCTACAATGAGCAGTTCTTC	CASSEGLAGSYNEQFF
-	TRBV28	TRBJ2-7	TRBD1	TGTGCCAGCAGTTTTGGGGGACAGGGGAATTCCGAGCAGTACTTC	CASSFGGQGNSEQYF
-	TRBV12-3/TRBV12-4	TRBJ1-6	-	TGTGCCAGCAGTTTGGGGGGCATCCTCCATAATTCACCCCTCCACTTT	CASSLGGILHNSPLHF
many	TRBV28	TRBJ2-5	TRBD1	TGTGCCAGCAGTGTCCGGGGACAGGCCAAAGAGACCCAGTACTTC	CASSVRGQAKETQYF
many	TRBV30	TRBJ2-2	TRBD1	TGTGCCTGGGGGACAGCGAGTACCGGGGAGCTGTTTTTT	CAWGTASTGELFF
-	TRBV7-8	TRBJ2-7	TRBD1	TGTGCCAGCAGCTCCGCGGGACAGGGTCCCGAGCAGTACTTC	CASSSAGQGPEQYF
many	TRBV6-2/TRBV6-3	TRBJ2-6	-	TGTGCCAGCACTACCTCTGGGGCCAACGTCCTGACTTTC	CASTTSGANVLTF
many	TRBV10-3	TRBJ1-1	-	TGTGCCATCAGTGAGGGCGGTGAAGCTTTCTTT	CAISEGGEAFF
many	TRBV10-3	TRBJ2-3	TRBD2	TGTGCCATCAGACTAGCGGGAGACGGCACAGATACGCAGTATTTT	CAIRLAGDGTDTQYF
many	TRBV19	TRBJ1-1	TRBD1	TGTGCCACCAGGCCGGGACAGTACTTCATGAACACTGAAGCTTTCTTT	CATRPGQYFMNTEAFF
-	TRBV10-3	TRBJ2-5	TRBD2	TGTGCCATTGGATCTCGGACTAGCGGGAAGACCCAGTACTTC	CAIGSRTSGKTQYF
-	TRBV2	TRBJ1-1	-	TGTGCCAGCAAAGTGGTAGGCACTGAAGCTTTCTTT	CASKVVGTEAFF
many	TRBV12-3/TRBV12-4	TRBJ1-2	-	TGTGCCAGCAGTTTCGCCCCAGGAGGCTATGGCTACACCTTC	CASSFAPGGYGYTF
many	TRBV28	TRBJ2-3	-	TGTGCCAGCAGTTCGGCGGGACGATTAGATACGCAGTATTTT	CASSSAGRLDTQYF
many	TRBV11-2	TRBJ2-7	-	TGTGCCAGCAGCTTAGACCCGGGGCAATCCTACGAGCAGTACTTC	CASSLDPGQSYEQYF
few	TRBV29-1	TRBJ2-7	-	TGCAGCGTTGCGAGGTCCGGGACCTACGAGCGGTACTTC	CSVARSGTYERYF
many	TRBV19	TRBJ1-6	-	TGTGCCAGTAGTACGGCGGGGGGCTCCTATAATTCACCCCTCCACTTT	CASSTAGGSYNSPLHF
-	TRBV9	TRBJ2-5	TRBD2	TGTGCCAGCAGCGGGACAGCGGGAGTAGGGGAGACCCAGTACTTC	CASSGTAGVGETQYF
few	TRBV6-2/TRBV6-3	TRBJ1-1	-	TGTGCCAGCAGTCCCTCCTCGTCGGGGGGGAAAGGGACTGAAGCTTTCTTT	CASSPSSSGGKGTEAFF
-	TRBV12-3/TRBV12-4	TRBJ1-2	-	TGTGCCAGCGCGTTTAGTAACTATGGCTACACCTTC	CASAFSNYGYTF
many	TRBV12-5	TRBJ2-2	TRBD1	TGTGCTAGTGGTTTGGCTGGAACAGGGGGCACCGGGGAGCTGTTTTTT	CASGLAGTGGTGELFF
many	TRBV27	TRBJ2-2	-	TGTGCCAGCACCCATCGGAACACCGGGGAGCTGTTTTTT	CASTHRNTGELFF
many	TRBV11-2	TRBJ1-2	-	TGTGCCAGCAGCTTAAGTCGAAATGGTGGTGGCTACACCTTC	CASSLSRNGGGYTF
few	TRBV24-1	TRBJ2-2	TRBD2	TGTGCCACCAGGGGAGGACTAGCGGGAGTAAGCACCGGGGAGCTGTTTTTT	CATRGGLAGVSTGELFF